Shown below are 13 T cell receptor beta chains from a single sample sequenced in a study of T cell changes during pregnancy in multiple sclerosis. Clones were read by immunoSEQ multiplex PCR, and TCRdb kept only the in-frame ones, dropping some. The profile shows 35,000 to 50,000 clones, 88% of them singletons. This specimen consisted of CD4+ T cells from peripheral blood mononuclear cells, obtained in the second trimester of pregnancy. The source is a female donor with multiple sclerosis, enrolled in a pregnancy study.

This chain uses TRBV5-6 with TRBJ2-7, with 8 bases matching TRBD2. J gave up 7 bases and V 2 bases, and 5 bases lay outside the gene matches. CDR1 is SGHDT and CDR2 is YYEEEE in the germline V gene. The CDR3 has 13 residues. CDR3 region: CASSFRLAGEQYF. The CDR3 bases are TGTGCCAGCAGCTTTAGGTTAGCGGGGGAGCAGTACTTC.

The rearrangement uses TRBV7-8 and TRBJ2-7; D is possibly TRBD1 (5 bases). V lost 3 bases to trimming and J lost 0 bases, with 12 bases between them. The CDR3 runs to 15 residues. Germline lookup yields CDR1 SGHVS and CDR2 FQNEAQ. The CDR3 region has the DNA TGTGCCAGCAGCTTGGGTCAGGGTATCTCCTACGAGCAGTACTTC. Translating gives CASSLGQGISYEQYF. Drawing the rest from reference TRBV7-8 and TRBJ2-7, the complete variable domain is GAGVSQSPRYKVAKRGQDVALRCDPISGHVSLFWYQQALGQGPEFLTYFQNEAQLDKSGLPSDRFFAERPEGSVSTLKIQRTQQEDSAVYLCASSLGQGISYEQYFGPGTRLTVT.

CDR3 DNA: TGTGCCTGGAGTGGAGGGTTTCTCTACGAGCAGTACTTC. Its translation: CAWSGGFLYEQYF. The V gene is TRBV30, the J gene TRBJ2-7, with D possibly matching TRBD2 (5 bases). CDR3 length equals 13 residues. Germline V gene data show CDR1 as GTSNPN and CDR2 as SVGIG (reference sequence). V was cut by 1 base and J by 3 bases, with 10 bases left in between.

The chain couples TRBV30 to TRBJ1-2, with 10 bases fitting TRBD1. The J segment lost 4 bases and the V segment lost 3 bases, leaving 11 bases of the junction unmatched. This CDR3 comprises 16 residues. Germline loops: CDR1 GTSNPN, CDR2 SVGIG (reference sequence). The DNA for the CDR3 is TGTGCCTGGAGCGCGGGACAGGGGATCCTATTCTATGGCTACACCTTC. It translates to CAWSAGQGILFYGYTF.

The J gene is TRBJ1-1, the V gene TRBV5-1; tentatively, D is TRBD1 (5 bases). CDR1 and CDR2 from the germline V gene are SGHRS and YFSETQ. This CDR3 is built from 15 residues. Between the trimmed V and J ends, which lost 2 bases and 1 base, there was a span of 12 bases. As DNA, the CDR3 is TGCGCCAGCAGCTTAACGCCGGGGGGGAACACTGAAGCTTTCTTT. Protein product: CASSLTPGGNTEAFF.

This chain joins TRBV15 and TRBJ2-1; D may be TRBD2 (6 bases). CDR1 is LNHNV and CDR2 is YYDKDF in the germline V gene (reference sequence). The V gene lost 0 bases and the J gene lost 4 bases, with 13 bases spanning the gap. The CDR3 is 16 residues long. In nucleotides, the CDR3 is TGTGCCACCAGCAGAGATAATACTAGCCCTTACAATGAGCAGTTCTTC. Protein product: CATSRDNTSPYNEQFF.

The J gene is TRBJ1-2, the V gene TRBV19; D is ambiguous. The V gene's germline CDR1 is LNHDA and CDR2 SQIVND (reference sequence). This CDR3 contains 14 residues. Between the trimmed V and J ends, which lost 0 bases and 3 bases, there was a span of 8 bases. CDR3 in amino acids: CASSIDYRDYGYTF. CDR3 nucleotides: TGTGCCAGTAGTATAGATTACAGAGACTATGGCTACACCTTC.

CDR3: CASSRTGNGNQPQHF. CDR3 nucleotides: TGTGCCAGCAGCCGTACAGGAAACGGCAATCAGCCCCAGCATTTT. The chain recombines TRBV7-9 with TRBJ1-5, with D perhaps TRBD1 (5 bases). The CDR3 spans 15 residues. The ends were cut back, 5 bases at V and 2 bases at J, with 13 bases in the middle. Germline CDR1 is SEHNR and CDR2 is FQNEAQ (reference sequence).

V usage is TRBV19 and J usage is TRBJ1-5; D gene unclear. The germline V and J ends were trimmed by 0 bases and 0 bases, with 9 bases remaining between them. CDR1 LNHDA and CDR2 SQIVND come from the germline V gene (reference sequence). The CDR3 extends over 16 amino acids. CDR3 region: CASSIDTWSSNQPQHF. In DNA form, the CDR3 reads TGTGCCAGTAGTATAGATACTTGGAGTAGCAATCAGCCCCAGCATTTT.

The V and J genes are TRBV7-8 and TRBJ1-5, with a possible D match to TRBD1 (6 bases). Trimming left V 5 bases short and J 6 bases short, with 20 bases between. CDR3 length: 16 residues. In germline, CDR1 is SGHVS, CDR2 FQNEAQ. CDR3 amino acids: CASSLVGGARGQPQHF. The DNA for the CDR3 is TGTGCCAGCAGCCTCGTTGGGGGGGCGCGAGGTCAGCCCCAGCATTTT.

This sequence joins TRBV18 and TRBJ1-2; D is ambiguous. Germline CDR1 is KGHSH and CDR2 is LQKENI. Trimming took off 2 bases at V and 4 bases at J, with 11 bases between the two ends. The length of the CDR3 is 14 residues. The CDR3 spells CASSPGDPFYGYTF. As DNA, the CDR3 is TGTGCCAGCTCACCAGGAGACCCCTTCTATGGCTACACCTTC.

This clone occurred a few times. The rearrangement uses TRBV5-1 and TRBJ2-3, with TRBD2 matching over 10 bases. J gave up 3 bases and V 4 bases, and 5 bases lay outside the gene matches. The CDR3 extends over 15 amino acids. From germline, CDR1 is SGHRS and CDR2 YFSETQ. Here the CDR3 DNA reads TGCGCCAGCAGCCCCCTAGCGGGAGTAACAGATACGCAGTATTTT. Translating gives CASSPLAGVTDTQYF.

The rearrangement links TRBV12-5 to TRBJ2-1; TRBD2 matches at 7 bases. V dropped 3 bases and J dropped 7; count of bases not matched to a gene: 6. CDR3 length: 14 amino acids. The germline gives CDR1 LGHNT, CDR2 FRNRAP. The CDR3 nucleotides read TGTGCTAGTGGTTTCGGGGGGAGTGGTAATGAGCAGTTCTTC. Amino acid sequence: CASGFGGSGNEQFF.